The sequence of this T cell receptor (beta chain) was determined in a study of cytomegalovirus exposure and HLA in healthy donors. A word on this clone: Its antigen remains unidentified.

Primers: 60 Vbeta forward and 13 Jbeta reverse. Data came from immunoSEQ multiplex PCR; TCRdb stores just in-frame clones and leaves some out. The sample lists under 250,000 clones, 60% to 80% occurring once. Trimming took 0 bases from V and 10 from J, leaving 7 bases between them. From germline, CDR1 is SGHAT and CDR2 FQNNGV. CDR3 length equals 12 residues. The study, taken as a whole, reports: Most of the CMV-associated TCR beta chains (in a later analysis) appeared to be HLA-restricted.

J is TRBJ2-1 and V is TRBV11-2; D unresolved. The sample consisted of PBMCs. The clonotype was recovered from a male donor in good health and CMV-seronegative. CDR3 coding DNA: TGTGCCAGCAGCTTAGACAGGTACGAGCAGTTCTTC. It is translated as CASSLDRYEQFF.